This T cell receptor (beta chain) came from a study of human T cells and chemical hapten exposure. This clonotype showed up just a few times. Unseparated into fractions, whole blood served as the source from which total RNA was extracted. Per germline, CDR1 SEHNR and CDR2 FQNEAQ (reference sequence). V was clipped by 5 bases and J by 3 bases, with 11 bases between them. The CDR3 has 13 amino acids. TCRdb itself ran the 5' RACE reads through MiXCR, one entry per CDR3 protein. Counted here are around 140,000 distinct CDR3 sequences, 3.5% to 5% occurring once; the ten biggest clones make up over 1.1%. This sequence joins TRBV7-9 and TRBJ2-7, with unresolved D. The receptor comes from a female donor in good health. DNA of the CDR3: TGTGCCAGCAGCCCCGCCGGGTACTACGAGCAGTACTTC. This codes for CASSPAGYYEQYF.